This TCR beta chain appears in the sequencing data of a study of OX40 agonist ivuxolimab in advanced cancers. Findings and limits, study-wide: CD4+ T cells averaged fewer expanded clones than CD8+ T cells.

Using immunoSEQ multiplex PCR, the repertoire was profiled, and TCRdb retains in-frame clones only, with some absent. The sample includes just under 85,000 clones, approximately 87% of them seen just once. As for this clone: Antigen unknown.

V was pared by 4 bases and J by 1 base, with 12 bases between. Germline V gives CDR1 SGHKS, CDR2 YYEKEE (reference sequence). This CDR3 has 15 amino acids. Exclusion applied to patients with autoimmune disease history or systemic immunosuppression. This TCR was sampled from an adult with an advanced solid tumor such as melanoma, head and neck, liver or kidney cancer. The chain employs TRBV5-5 and TRBJ2-4, with D unclear. The sample was CD4+ or CD8+ T cells sorted from blood, taken in a trial of the OX40 agonist ivuxolimab. The DNA of the CDR3 is TGTGCCAGCAGCCCCCTTCTGGGGGCCAAAAACATTCAGTACTTC. It yields the protein CASSPLLGAKNIQYF.